The sequence of this T cell receptor (beta chain) was determined in a study of graft-versus-host responses after intestinal transplantation. Study overall: Multivisceral, liver-intestinal, or isolated intestinal grafts were transplanted into recipients. Anti-thymocyte globulin induction was given to all recipients, followed by tacrolimus and steroids for three to four years. Study outcomes and limitations: Researchers found GvH clones in recipient marrow, and some showed up first in ileum or blood.

The repertoire was sequenced with immunoSEQ multiplex PCR; TCRdb's copy has only in-frame clones and lacks some. The table has about 19,000 clones, approximately 90% seen once. Per the germline V gene, CDR1 is MNHEY and CDR2 is SVGAGI. The CDR3 is made up of 15 amino acids. V was cut by 0 bases and J by 1 base, with 8 bases left in between. On this clone: Its matching antigen is unknown.

The chain uses TRBV6-5 and TRBJ2-3; tentatively, D is TRBD2 (6 bases). The sample was PBMCs, taken 350 to 400 days after transplant. This receptor was identified in a human patient who received an intestinal transplant, so some T cells may come from the graft donor. The CDR3 protein is CASSYSSSGTDTQYF. The CDR3 DNA reads TGTGCCAGCAGTTACTCCTCTAGCGGCACAGATACGCAGTATTTT.